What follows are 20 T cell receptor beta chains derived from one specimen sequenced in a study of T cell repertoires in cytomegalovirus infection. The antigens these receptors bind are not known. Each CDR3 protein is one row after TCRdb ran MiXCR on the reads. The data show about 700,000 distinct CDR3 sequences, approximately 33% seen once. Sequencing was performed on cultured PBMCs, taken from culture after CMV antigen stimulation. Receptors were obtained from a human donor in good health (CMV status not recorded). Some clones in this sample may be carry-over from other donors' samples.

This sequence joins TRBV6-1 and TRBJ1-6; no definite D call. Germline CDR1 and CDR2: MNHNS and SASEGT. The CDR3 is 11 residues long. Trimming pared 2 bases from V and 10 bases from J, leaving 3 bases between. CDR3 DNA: TGTGCCAGCAGTGAACCATCACCCCTCCACTTT. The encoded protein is CASSEPSPLHF.

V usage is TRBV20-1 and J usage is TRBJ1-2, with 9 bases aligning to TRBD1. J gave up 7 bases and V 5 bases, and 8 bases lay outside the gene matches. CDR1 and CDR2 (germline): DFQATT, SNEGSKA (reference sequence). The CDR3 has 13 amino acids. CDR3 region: CSARPQGAVGYTF. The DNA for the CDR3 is TGCAGTGCTCGTCCACAGGGGGCTGTTGGCTACACCTTC.

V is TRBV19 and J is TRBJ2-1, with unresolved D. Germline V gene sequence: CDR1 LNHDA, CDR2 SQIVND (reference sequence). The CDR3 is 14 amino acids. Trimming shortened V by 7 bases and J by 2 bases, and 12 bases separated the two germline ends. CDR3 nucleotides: TGTGCCAGTAACAAGAGAGGAACCTACAATGAGCAGTTCTTC. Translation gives CASNKRGTYNEQFF.

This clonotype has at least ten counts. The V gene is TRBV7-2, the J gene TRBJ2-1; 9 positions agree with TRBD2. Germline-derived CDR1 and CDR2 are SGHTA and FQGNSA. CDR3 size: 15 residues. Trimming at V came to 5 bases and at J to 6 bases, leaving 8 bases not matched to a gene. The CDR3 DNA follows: TGTGCCAGCAGCGCCCTAGCGGGAATCCCCAATGAGCAGTTCTTC. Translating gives CASSALAGIPNEQFF.

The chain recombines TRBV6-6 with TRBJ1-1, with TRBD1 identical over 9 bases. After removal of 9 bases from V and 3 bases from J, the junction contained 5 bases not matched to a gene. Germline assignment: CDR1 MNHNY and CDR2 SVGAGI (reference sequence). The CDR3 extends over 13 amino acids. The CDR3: CASRQGVDTEAFF. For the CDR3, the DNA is TGTGCCAGTAGACAGGGGGTCGACACTGAAGCTTTCTTT.

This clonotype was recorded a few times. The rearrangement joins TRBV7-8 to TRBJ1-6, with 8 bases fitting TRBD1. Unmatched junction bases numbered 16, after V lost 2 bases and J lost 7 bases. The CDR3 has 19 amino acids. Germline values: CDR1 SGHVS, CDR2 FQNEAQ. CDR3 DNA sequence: TGTGCCAGCAGCTTAAAATTCTCAGGGGGCTCAAGCCAAAATTCACCCCTCCACTTT. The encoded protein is CASSLKFSGGSSQNSPLHF.

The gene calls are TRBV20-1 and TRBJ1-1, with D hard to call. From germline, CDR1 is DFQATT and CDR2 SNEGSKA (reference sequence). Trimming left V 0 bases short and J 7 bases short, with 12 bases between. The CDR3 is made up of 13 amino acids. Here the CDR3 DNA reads TGCAGTGCTAGAGAAGGGCAGATCGGTGAAGCTTTCTTT. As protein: CSAREGQIGEAFF.

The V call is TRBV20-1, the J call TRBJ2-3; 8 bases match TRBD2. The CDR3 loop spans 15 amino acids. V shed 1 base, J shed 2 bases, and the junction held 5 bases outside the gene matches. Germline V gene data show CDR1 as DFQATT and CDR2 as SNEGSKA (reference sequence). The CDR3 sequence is CSARARGGLTDTQYF. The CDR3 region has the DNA TGCAGTGCTAGAGCCCGGGGGGGCCTCACAGATACGCAGTATTTT.

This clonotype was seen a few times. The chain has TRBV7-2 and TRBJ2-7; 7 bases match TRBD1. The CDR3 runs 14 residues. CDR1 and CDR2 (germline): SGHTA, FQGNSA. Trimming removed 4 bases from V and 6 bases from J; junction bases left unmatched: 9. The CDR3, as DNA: TGTGCCAGCAGCTCATTCCGAGGGGGCAGCGAGCAGTACTTC. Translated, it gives CASSSFRGGSEQYF.

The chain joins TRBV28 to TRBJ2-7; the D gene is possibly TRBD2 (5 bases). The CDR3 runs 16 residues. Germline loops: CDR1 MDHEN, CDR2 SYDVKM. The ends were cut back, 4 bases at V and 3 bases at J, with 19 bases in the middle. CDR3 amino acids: CASSSTRKALIYEQYF. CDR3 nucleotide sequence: TGTGCCAGCAGTTCAACTAGGAAAGCACTGATCTACGAGCAGTACTTC. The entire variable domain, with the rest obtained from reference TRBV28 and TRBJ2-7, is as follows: DVKVTQSSRYLVKRTGEKVFLECVQDMDHENMFWYRQDPGLGLRLIYFSYDVKMKEKGDIPEGYSVSREKKERFSLILESASTNQTSMYLCASSSTRKALIYEQYFGPGTRLTVT.

CDR3 sequence: CAISVEGNEQYF. Written as DNA, the CDR3 is TGTGCCATCAGTGTCGAGGGAAACGAGCAGTACTTC. This rearrangement joins TRBV10-3 to TRBJ2-7; TRBD2 is a possible D gene (5 bases). Per the germline V gene, CDR1 is ENHRY and CDR2 is SYGVKD. This CDR3 region has 12 residues. The ends were cut back, 4 bases at V and 5 bases at J, with 9 bases in the middle.

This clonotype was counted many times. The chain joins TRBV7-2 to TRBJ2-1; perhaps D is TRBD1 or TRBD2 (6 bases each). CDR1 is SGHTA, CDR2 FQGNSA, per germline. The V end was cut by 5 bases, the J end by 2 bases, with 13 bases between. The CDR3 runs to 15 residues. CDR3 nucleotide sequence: TGTGCCAGCAGCGCCATTAGGGGGGCCTACAATGAGCAGTTCTTC. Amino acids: CASSAIRGAYNEQFF. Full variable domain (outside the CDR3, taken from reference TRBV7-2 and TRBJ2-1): GAGVSQSPSNKVTEKGKDVELRCDPISGHTALYWYRQSLGQGLEFLIYFQGNSAPDKSGLPSDRFSAERTGGSVSTLTIQRTQQEDSAVYLCASSAIRGAYNEQFFGPGTRLTVL.

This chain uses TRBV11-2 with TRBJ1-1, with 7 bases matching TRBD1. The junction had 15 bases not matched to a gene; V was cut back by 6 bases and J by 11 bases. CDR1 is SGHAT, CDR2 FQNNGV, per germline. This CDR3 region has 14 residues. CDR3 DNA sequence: TGTGCCAGCAGACCCGTTACAGGGGTTAGGTACGCTTTCTTT. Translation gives CASRPVTGVRYAFF.

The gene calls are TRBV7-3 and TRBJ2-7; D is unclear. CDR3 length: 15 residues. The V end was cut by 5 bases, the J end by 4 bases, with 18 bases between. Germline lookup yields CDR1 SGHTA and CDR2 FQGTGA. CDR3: CASSPIGPSWYEQYF. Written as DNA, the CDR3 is TGTGCCAGCAGCCCAATCGGGCCTAGTTGGTACGAGCAGTACTTC.

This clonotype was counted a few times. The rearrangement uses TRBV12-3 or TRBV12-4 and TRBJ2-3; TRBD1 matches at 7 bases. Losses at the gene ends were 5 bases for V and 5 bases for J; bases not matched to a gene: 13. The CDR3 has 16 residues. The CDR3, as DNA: TGTGCCAGCAGTGCCCCTGGGACAGTCACTGTAGATACGCAGTATTTT. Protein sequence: CASSAPGTVTVDTQYF.

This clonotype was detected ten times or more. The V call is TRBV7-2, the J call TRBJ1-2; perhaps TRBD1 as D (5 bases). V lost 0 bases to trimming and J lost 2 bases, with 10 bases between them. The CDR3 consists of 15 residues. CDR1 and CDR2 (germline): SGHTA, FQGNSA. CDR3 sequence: CASSLAWGGNYGYTF. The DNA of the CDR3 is TGTGCCAGCAGCTTAGCGTGGGGGGGAAACTATGGCTACACCTTC. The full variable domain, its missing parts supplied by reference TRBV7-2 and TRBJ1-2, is GAGVSQSPSNKVTEKGKDVELRCDPISGHTALYWYRQSLGQGLEFLIYFQGNSAPDKSGLPSDRFSAERTGGSVSTLTIQRTQQEDSAVYLCASSLAWGGNYGYTFGSGTRLTVV.

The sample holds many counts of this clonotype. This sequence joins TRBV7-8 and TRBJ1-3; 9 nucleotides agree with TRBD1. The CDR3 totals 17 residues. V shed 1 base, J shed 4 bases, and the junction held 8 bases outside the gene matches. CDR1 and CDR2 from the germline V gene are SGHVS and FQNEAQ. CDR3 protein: CASSLDGQGLFGNTIYF. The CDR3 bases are TGTGCCAGCAGCTTAGACGGACAGGGGTTATTCGGAAACACCATATATTTT. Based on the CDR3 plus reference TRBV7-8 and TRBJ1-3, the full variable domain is GAGVSQSPRYKVAKRGQDVALRCDPISGHVSLFWYQQALGQGPEFLTYFQNEAQLDKSGLPSDRFFAERPEGSVSTLKIQRTQQEDSAVYLCASSLDGQGLFGNTIYFGEGSWLTVV.

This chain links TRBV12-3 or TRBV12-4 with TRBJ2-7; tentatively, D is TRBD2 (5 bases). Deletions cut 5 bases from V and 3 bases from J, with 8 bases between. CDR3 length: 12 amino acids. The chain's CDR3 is CASSAAGYEQYF. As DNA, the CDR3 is TGTGCCAGCAGTGCCGCGGGCTACGAGCAGTACTTC.

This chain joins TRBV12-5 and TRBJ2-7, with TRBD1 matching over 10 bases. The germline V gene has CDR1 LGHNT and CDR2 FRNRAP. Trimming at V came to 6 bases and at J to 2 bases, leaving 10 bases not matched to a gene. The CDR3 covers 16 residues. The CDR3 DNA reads TGTGCTAGTGGCCCTTCCCAGACAGGGGGCGCCTACGAGCAGTACTTC. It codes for CASGPSQTGGAYEQYF.

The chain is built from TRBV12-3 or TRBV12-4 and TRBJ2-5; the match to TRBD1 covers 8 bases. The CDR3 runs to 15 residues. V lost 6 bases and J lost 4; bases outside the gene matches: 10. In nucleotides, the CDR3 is TGTGCCAGCAGCCCCTGGACAGGGTCATCAGAGACCCAGTACTTC. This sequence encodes CASSPWTGSSETQYF.